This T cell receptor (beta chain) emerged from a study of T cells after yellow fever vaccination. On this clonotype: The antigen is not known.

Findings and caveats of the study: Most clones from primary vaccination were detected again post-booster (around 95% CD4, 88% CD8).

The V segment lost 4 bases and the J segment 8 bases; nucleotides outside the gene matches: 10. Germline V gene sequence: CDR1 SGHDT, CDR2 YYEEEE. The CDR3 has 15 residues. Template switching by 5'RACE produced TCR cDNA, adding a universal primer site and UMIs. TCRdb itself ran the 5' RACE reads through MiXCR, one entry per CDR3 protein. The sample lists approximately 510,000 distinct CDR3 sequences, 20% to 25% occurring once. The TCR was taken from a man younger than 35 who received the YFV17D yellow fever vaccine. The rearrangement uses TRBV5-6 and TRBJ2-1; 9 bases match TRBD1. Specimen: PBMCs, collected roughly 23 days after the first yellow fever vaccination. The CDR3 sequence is CASSPLDRGGDEQFF. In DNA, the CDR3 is TGTGCCAGCAGCCCCCTGGACAGGGGAGGGGATGAGCAGTTCTTC.